This T cell receptor beta chain was sequenced during a study of T cell clones after liver transplantation. Study findings and constraints: A larger donor-reactive than third-party decline suggested partial antigen-specific deletion.

This CDR3 has 13 residues. Germline loops: CDR1 GTSNPN, CDR2 SVGIG (reference sequence). V shed 5 bases and J shed 7 bases, with 17 bases lying between them. TCRdb's copy holds only in-frame clones and misses some; the assay was immunoSEQ multiplex PCR. The sample contains approximately 75,000 clones, 80% of which appear only once. There are a few counts of this clone. Its target is not known. This sequence was found in a human patient who received a liver transplant. Some T cells may trace back to the graft donor. The J gene is TRBJ1-2, the V gene TRBV30; D possibly corresponds to TRBD1 (5 bases). This specimen was CD4+ T cells from blood, taken 12 months after liver transplant. This CDR3 is CAWDLPNGGGYTF. In DNA form, the CDR3 reads TGTGCCTGGGACCTACCTAACGGGGGTGGCTACACCTTC. Variable domain in full (rest from reference TRBV30 and TRBJ1-2): SQTIHQWPATLVQPVGSPLSLECTVEGTSNPNLYWYRQAAGRGLQLLFYSVGIGQISSEVPQNLSASRPQDRQFILSSKKLLLSDSGFYLCAWDLPNGGGYTFGSGTRLTVV.